The TCR beta chain under discussion was sequenced for a study of cytomegalovirus exposure and HLA in healthy donors. Findings of the study overall: Indistinguishability led to the exclusion of some V segments, TRBV6-2 and TRBV6-3 included.

CDR1 is MNHEY and CDR2 is SVGAGI in the germline V gene. Between the trimmed V and J ends, which lost 0 bases and 3 bases, there was a span of 8 bases. The CDR3 is 14 amino acids. Remarks on this clone: Its antigen is still unknown.

13 Jbeta primers and 60 Vbeta primers were used for the PCR. The protocol was immunoSEQ multiplex PCR, while the TCRdb copy is restricted to in-frame clones and leaves out a portion. This listing includes about 74,000 clones. This sequence was found in a female donor in good health and CMV-seropositive. Sample: PBMCs. This chain connects TRBV6-5 to TRBJ1-2, with D unresolved. The CDR3 coding sequence is TGTGCCAGCAGTTACTCGAACAGTTACTATGGCTACACCTTC. This codes for CASSYSNSYYGYTF.